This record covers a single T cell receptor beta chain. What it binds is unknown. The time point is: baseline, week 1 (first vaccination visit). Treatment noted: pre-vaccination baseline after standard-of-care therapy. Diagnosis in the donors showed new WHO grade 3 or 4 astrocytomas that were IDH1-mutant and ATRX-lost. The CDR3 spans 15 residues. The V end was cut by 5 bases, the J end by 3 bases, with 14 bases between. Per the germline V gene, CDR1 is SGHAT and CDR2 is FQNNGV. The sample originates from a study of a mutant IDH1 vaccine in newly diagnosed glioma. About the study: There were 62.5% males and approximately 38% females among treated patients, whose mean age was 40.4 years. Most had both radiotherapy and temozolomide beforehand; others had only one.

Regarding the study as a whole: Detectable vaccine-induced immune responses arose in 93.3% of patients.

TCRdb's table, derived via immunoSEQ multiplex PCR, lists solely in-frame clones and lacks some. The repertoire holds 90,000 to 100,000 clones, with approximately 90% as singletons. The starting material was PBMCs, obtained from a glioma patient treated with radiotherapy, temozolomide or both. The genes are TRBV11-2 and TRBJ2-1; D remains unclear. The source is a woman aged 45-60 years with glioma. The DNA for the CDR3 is TGTGCCAGCAGCATCCCGGCTGGGATCTACAATGAGCAGTTCTTC. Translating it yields CASSIPAGIYNEQFF.